This note documents a single TCR beta chain sequence. Adults between about 18 and 89 years of age took part from about 24 US areas. In assigning cohorts, the study relied on participant-reported clinical history. Trimming left V 0 bases short and J 5 bases short, with 12 bases between. The CDR3 loop spans 14 amino acids. CDR1 is SGHRS, CDR2 YFSETQ, per germline. This entry is derived from a study of blood T cell repertoires in COVID-19. Clones were read by immunoSEQ multiplex PCR, and TCRdb kept only the in-frame ones, dropping some. The top ten hold about 5.5% of the sample, which has about 140,000 clones, roughly 84% seen once.

The sample taken for sequencing was PBMCs or T cells enriched from blood (not recorded which). The chain recombines TRBV5-1 with TRBJ2-7; a possible D gene is TRBD2 (6 bases). The clonotype was recovered from a man between 35 and 55 years old with acute COVID-19. CDR3 in DNA: TGCGCCAGCAGCTTGGTGTCGGGAGAAGACGAGCAGTACTTC. Translated: CASSLVSGEDEQYF.